These T cell receptor beta chains were read from a single sample in a study of blood T cell repertoires in COVID-19. Sequencing used immunoSEQ multiplex PCR; TCRdb keeps in-frame clones, though not all of them. The profile covers some 200,000 clones, with 83% appearing a single time and 4.8% taken by the ten largest. Input material: PBMCs or T cells enriched from blood (not recorded which). These receptors were taken from a woman between 50 and 59 years old who had been exposed to COVID-19. Both conserved end residues are part of each CDR3. The order of the fields is V gene, D gene, clone size, J gene, CDR3 protein, CDR3 DNA. A D gene is named only where the DNA matches it firmly. Clone sizes are given selectively: once, few, many, or a class where the clone is expanded.

v_call: TRBV5-5; d_call: -; clone_size: -; j_call: TRBJ2-7; cdr3_aa: CASSLVSEQYF; cdr3_nt: TGTGCCAGCAGCTTAGTTAGCGAGCAGTACTTC
v_call: TRBV12-3/TRBV12-4; d_call: -; clone_size: -; j_call: TRBJ1-2; cdr3_aa: CASSLSPGYGYTF; cdr3_nt: TGTGCCAGCAGTTTGAGCCCCGGCTATGGCTACACCTTC
v_call: TRBV6-5; d_call: TRBD2; clone_size: -; j_call: TRBJ2-7; cdr3_aa: CASSRAGVGEQYF; cdr3_nt: TGTGCCAGCAGTCGAGCGGGGGTAGGCGAGCAGTACTTC
v_call: TRBV9; d_call: TRBD1; clone_size: -; j_call: TRBJ1-4; cdr3_aa: CASSAAPTGNEKLFF; cdr3_nt: TGTGCCAGCAGCGCCGCCCCGACAGGGAATGAAAAACTGTTTTTT
v_call: TRBV5-1; d_call: -; clone_size: -; j_call: TRBJ1-2; cdr3_aa: CASSITTGHQGGYTF; cdr3_nt: TGCGCCAGCAGCATAACAACAGGGCACCAGGGTGGCTACACCTTC
v_call: TRBV12-3/TRBV12-4; d_call: -; clone_size: once; j_call: TRBJ1-1; cdr3_aa: CASNLEFNTEAFF; cdr3_nt: TGTGCCAGCAACCTCGAGTTTAACACTGAAGCTTTCTTT
v_call: TRBV28; d_call: TRBD1; clone_size: -; j_call: TRBJ1-2; cdr3_aa: CASSSPGDRGMVDGYTF; cdr3_nt: TGTGCCAGCAGTTCCCCAGGGGACAGGGGAATGGTCGACGGCTACACCTTC
v_call: TRBV2; d_call: -; clone_size: once; j_call: TRBJ1-2; cdr3_aa: CASSENRSPVGYTF; cdr3_nt: TGTGCCAGCAGTGAAAACAGGTCCCCCGTGGGCTACACCTTC
v_call: TRBV18; d_call: TRBD1; clone_size: -; j_call: TRBJ1-2; cdr3_aa: CASSPRTGTNYGYTF; cdr3_nt: TGTGCCAGCTCACCAAGGACAGGGACTAACTATGGCTACACCTTC
v_call: TRBV28; d_call: -; clone_size: once; j_call: TRBJ1-4; cdr3_aa: CASSSSKPASNEKLFF; cdr3_nt: TGTGCCAGCAGTTCCTCGAAGCCTGCGTCTAATGAAAAACTGTTTTTT
v_call: TRBV20-1; d_call: -; clone_size: -; j_call: TRBJ1-5; cdr3_aa: CSASGSRALNQPQHF; cdr3_nt: TGCAGTGCTAGTGGGAGCAGGGCGCTCAATCAGCCCCAGCATTTT
v_call: TRBV9; d_call: TRBD2; clone_size: few; j_call: TRBJ2-5; cdr3_aa: CASSVGASGGPFQETQYF; cdr3_nt: TGTGCCAGCAGCGTAGGTGCTAGCGGGGGACCGTTCCAAGAGACCCAGTACTTC
v_call: TRBV2; d_call: -; clone_size: -; j_call: TRBJ2-7; cdr3_aa: CASSLASGYEQYF; cdr3_nt: TGTGCCAGCAGTCTAGCGTCGGGCTACGAGCAGTACTTC
v_call: TRBV28; d_call: -; clone_size: -; j_call: TRBJ1-1; cdr3_aa: CASSFETDSEDGFEAFF; cdr3_nt: TGTGCCAGCAGTTTTGAGACGGATTCCGAGGATGGTTTTGAAGCTTTCTTT
v_call: TRBV19; d_call: -; clone_size: -; j_call: TRBJ1-5; cdr3_aa: CASSEPSNQPQHF; cdr3_nt: TGTGCCAGTTCAGAACCTAGCAATCAGCCCCAGCATTTT
v_call: TRBV29-1; d_call: -; clone_size: -; j_call: TRBJ1-2; cdr3_aa: CSVEDGGYGYTF; cdr3_nt: TGCAGCGTTGAAGATGGAGGCTATGGCTACACCTTC
v_call: TRBV5-6; d_call: -; clone_size: -; j_call: TRBJ2-7; cdr3_aa: CASSLAPGLEYEQYF; cdr3_nt: TGTGCCAGCAGCTTGGCCCCGGGTCTAGAATACGAGCAGTACTTC
v_call: TRBV2; d_call: TRBD2; clone_size: -; j_call: TRBJ2-2; cdr3_aa: CASSEKDVAGGYYTGELFF; cdr3_nt: TGTGCCAGCAGTGAAAAGGATGTAGCGGGGGGGTATTACACCGGGGAGCTGTTTTTT
v_call: TRBV5-1; d_call: -; clone_size: -; j_call: TRBJ2-1; cdr3_aa: CASSWGGNEQFF; cdr3_nt: TGCGCCAGCAGCTGGGGAGGAAATGAGCAGTTCTTC
v_call: TRBV9; d_call: -; clone_size: -; j_call: TRBJ1-6; cdr3_aa: CASSVGGIPGSNSPLHF; cdr3_nt: TGTGCCAGCAGCGTAGGTGGGATCCCGGGGTCCAATTCACCCCTCCACTTT
v_call: TRBV5-6; d_call: -; clone_size: -; j_call: TRBJ2-1; cdr3_aa: CASSPRWPSSSYNEQFF; cdr3_nt: TGTGCCAGCAGTCCCCGTTGGCCCTCTAGCTCCTACAATGAGCAGTTCTTC
v_call: TRBV7-2; d_call: TRBD1; clone_size: once; j_call: TRBJ2-4; cdr3_aa: CASSSLGQGLTKNIQYF; cdr3_nt: TGTGCCAGCAGTTCTCTTGGACAGGGCCTCACCAAAAACATTCAGTACTTC
v_call: TRBV2; d_call: -; clone_size: once; j_call: TRBJ1-4; cdr3_aa: CASSDGAGSATNEKLFF; cdr3_nt: TGTGCCAGCAGTGATGGGGCAGGATCAGCAACTAATGAAAAACTGTTTTTT
v_call: TRBV5-1; d_call: -; clone_size: -; j_call: TRBJ1-4; cdr3_aa: CASSLAGGQHNEKLFF; cdr3_nt: TGCGCCAGCAGCTTGGCCGGCGGACAGCATAATGAAAAACTGTTTTTT
v_call: TRBV28; d_call: -; clone_size: -; j_call: TRBJ1-6; cdr3_aa: CASSSPYRESPLHF; cdr3_nt: TGTGCCAGCAGTTCCCCTTACAGGGAATCACCCCTCCACTTT
v_call: TRBV10-2; d_call: -; clone_size: -; j_call: TRBJ1-1; cdr3_aa: CASSLGGAAEAFF; cdr3_nt: TGCGCCAGCAGTCTTGGGGGGGCCGCTGAAGCTTTCTTT
v_call: TRBV27; d_call: TRBD1; clone_size: -; j_call: TRBJ2-2; cdr3_aa: CASSSLMTGPVGNTGELFF; cdr3_nt: TGTGCCAGCAGTTCCCTGATGACAGGGCCGGTAGGGAACACCGGGGAGCTGTTTTTT
v_call: TRBV15; d_call: -; clone_size: -; j_call: TRBJ1-2; cdr3_aa: CATSRDPREGYGYTF; cdr3_nt: TGTGCCACCAGCAGAGATCCCAGGGAAGGCTATGGCTACACCTTC
v_call: TRBV15; d_call: -; clone_size: -; j_call: TRBJ1-6; cdr3_aa: CATSRDGQYNSPLHF; cdr3_nt: TGTGCCACCAGCAGAGATGGGCAGTATAATTCACCCCTCCACTTT
v_call: TRBV14; d_call: -; clone_size: -; j_call: TRBJ1-1; cdr3_aa: CASREGGGTNTEAFF; cdr3_nt: TGTGCCAGCAGAGAGGGAGGAGGGACCAACACTGAAGCTTTCTTT
v_call: TRBV5-1; d_call: -; clone_size: -; j_call: TRBJ1-4; cdr3_aa: CASSTQEGEKLFF; cdr3_nt: TGCGCCAGCAGCACCCAGGAAGGTGAAAAACTGTTTTTT
v_call: TRBV28; d_call: TRBD1; clone_size: -; j_call: TRBJ1-1; cdr3_aa: CASSLVLNYRGGVRAFF; cdr3_nt: TGTGCCAGCAGTTTAGTCCTCAACTACAGAGGGGGCGTTCGAGCTTTCTTT
v_call: TRBV6-6; d_call: -; clone_size: once; j_call: TRBJ1-1; cdr3_aa: CASSIRVWTEAFF; cdr3_nt: TGTGCCAGCTCCATCCGGGTTTGGACTGAAGCTTTCTTT
v_call: TRBV6-1; d_call: TRBD1; clone_size: few; j_call: TRBJ1-6; cdr3_aa: CASSEGQGYSPLHF; cdr3_nt: TGTGCCAGCAGTGAAGGACAGGGATACTCACCCCTCCACTTT
v_call: TRBV5-1; d_call: -; clone_size: -; j_call: TRBJ1-1; cdr3_aa: CASSLDEGQNTEAFF; cdr3_nt: TGCGCCAGCAGCTTGGATGAGGGACAGAACACTGAAGCTTTCTTT
v_call: TRBV27; d_call: -; clone_size: -; j_call: TRBJ1-5; cdr3_aa: CASSFQGPNQPQHF; cdr3_nt: TGTGCCAGCAGTTTCCAGGGGCCCAATCAGCCCCAGCATTTT
v_call: TRBV5-1; d_call: -; clone_size: once; j_call: TRBJ2-1; cdr3_aa: CASSPGLLTLSSYNEQFF; cdr3_nt: TGCGCCAGCAGCCCGGGACTCCTCACCTTATCCTCCTACAATGAGCAGTTCTTC
v_call: TRBV4-3; d_call: -; clone_size: -; j_call: TRBJ1-2; cdr3_aa: CASSQEYRQKANYGYTF; cdr3_nt: TGCGCCAGCAGCCAAGAATATCGACAGAAAGCTAACTATGGCTACACCTTC
v_call: TRBV7-8; d_call: TRBD1; clone_size: -; j_call: TRBJ1-1; cdr3_aa: CASSTRDSPATEAFF; cdr3_nt: TGTGCCAGCAGCACCCGGGACAGTCCTGCGACTGAAGCTTTCTTT
v_call: TRBV19; d_call: -; clone_size: -; j_call: TRBJ1-5; cdr3_aa: CASSSGDGLSQPQHF; cdr3_nt: TGTGCCAGTAGTAGCGGGGACGGTCTCAGTCAGCCCCAGCATTTT
v_call: TRBV3-1/TRBV3-2; d_call: -; clone_size: -; j_call: TRBJ1-6; cdr3_aa: CASSQATSSPLHF; cdr3_nt: TGTGCCAGCAGCCAAGCTACGAGTTCACCCCTCCACTTT
v_call: TRBV5-6; d_call: -; clone_size: -; j_call: TRBJ2-2; cdr3_aa: CASSLPSGMNTGELFF; cdr3_nt: TGTGCCAGCAGCTTACCCTCGGGGATGAACACCGGGGAGCTGTTTTTT
v_call: TRBV18; d_call: -; clone_size: -; j_call: TRBJ2-2; cdr3_aa: CASSLPTGANTGELFF; cdr3_nt: TGTGCCAGCTCACTTCCGACAGGCGCGAACACCGGGGAGCTGTTTTTT
v_call: TRBV5-6; d_call: -; clone_size: -; j_call: TRBJ2-5; cdr3_aa: CASSSGITGEETQYF; cdr3_nt: TGTGCCAGCAGTTCAGGGATAACTGGGGAAGAGACCCAGTACTTC